This TCR beta chain derives from a study of cytomegalovirus exposure and HLA in healthy donors. Study-wide context: A subsequent analysis stated that the roughly 130 validation repertoires were run on the same platform as the roughly 670 first-cohort repertoires. Whole-study results and caveats: Among the CMV-associated chains, a few were confirmed in vitro as specific for CMV antigens. The study found most TCR sequences rare, yet found some public TCRs in many donors.

On this clone: Antigen unknown.

The germline V gene has CDR1 SGHKS and CDR2 YYEKEE (reference sequence). The germline V and J ends were trimmed by 1 base and 5 bases, with 13 bases remaining between them. This CDR3 has 14 residues. Only in-frame clones appear in the TCRdb table, and some are missing; sequencing was by immunoSEQ multiplex PCR. The sample has roughly 140,000 clones, approximately 91% seen once. The TCR was taken from a man between 18 and 35 years old in good health and CMV-seronegative. The chain combines TRBV5-5 with TRBJ2-7; perhaps TRBD1 as D (6 bases). Sequencing was performed on PBMCs. CDR3 sequence (DNA): TGTGCCAGCAGCTTGTACAGGGATAGGGACGAGCAGTACTTC. Translation: CASSLYRDRDEQYF. The full variable domain, completed using reference TRBV5-5 and TRBJ2-7, is DAGVTQSPTHLIKTRGQQVTLRCSPISGHKSVSWYQQVLGQGPQFIFQYYEKEERGRGNFPDRFSARQFPNYSSELNVNALLLGDSALYLCASSLYRDRDEQYFGPGTRLTVT.